Shown below are 23 T cell receptor beta chains from a single sample sequenced in a study of T cell responses to AZD1222 COVID-19 vaccine. Using immunoSEQ multiplex PCR, the repertoire was profiled, and TCRdb retains in-frame clones only, with some absent. The data hold more than 85,000 clones, with 85% to 90% observed a single time. Here the sequenced sample was peripheral blood, taken 28 days after the second AZD1222 dose. These receptors were obtained from an adult who received the AZD1222 COVID-19 vaccine.

This rearrangement joins TRBV5-1 to TRBJ2-1; weak D call: TRBD1 (5 bases). Germline-derived CDR1 and CDR2 are SGHRS and YFSETQ. The CDR3 is 13 amino acids. The V end was cut by 6 bases, the J end by 6 bases, with 13 bases between. In DNA form, the CDR3 reads TGCGCCAGCAATTCAGGGCGAAGCAATGAGCAGTTCTTC. Its protein product is CASNSGRSNEQFF.

The rearrangement links TRBV5-8 to TRBJ2-6; weak D call: TRBD2 (6 bases). The CDR3 loop spans 17 amino acids. The V gene lost 4 bases and the J gene lost 0 bases, with 14 bases spanning the gap. CDR1 and CDR2 (germline): SGHTS, YDEGEE. CDR3 region: CASSDFVGGSGANVLTF. DNA of the CDR3: TGTGCCAGCAGCGATTTTGTGGGGGGCTCTGGGGCCAACGTCCTGACTTTC.

This CDR3 reads CASTLYWQVGETQYF. DNA of the CDR3: TGTGCCAGTACCCTCTACTGGCAGGTGGGAGAGACCCAGTACTTC. The chain uses TRBV6-5 and TRBJ2-5; D unresolved. Per the germline V gene, CDR1 is MNHEY and CDR2 is SVGAGI. The germline V and J ends were trimmed by 9 bases and 4 bases, with 21 bases remaining between them. The CDR3 totals 15 residues.

The V and J genes are TRBV18 and TRBJ2-3; TRBD2 aligns across 12 bases. Germline V gene data show CDR1 as KGHSH and CDR2 as LQKENI. J was trimmed by 5 bases and V by 4 bases; bases with no gene match: 4. The CDR3 extends over 15 amino acids. As DNA, the CDR3 is TGTGCCAGCTCACGACTAGCGGGAGCTAAAGATACGCAGTATTTT. Protein product: CASSRLAGAKDTQYF.

The chain has TRBV4-1 and TRBJ2-3, with D possibly being TRBD1 (6 bases). CDR3 length: 13 residues. Between the trimmed V and J ends, which lost 3 bases and 5 bases, there was a span of 9 bases. The germline gives CDR1 MGHRA, CDR2 YSYEKL. In DNA, the CDR3 is TGCGCCAGCAGCCAGACAGGTGTAGATACGCAGTATTTT. As protein: CASSQTGVDTQYF.

The J gene is TRBJ1-6, the V gene TRBV6-6; maybe TRBD1 (5 bases). This CDR3 has 20 amino acids. Germline V gene data show CDR1 as MNHNY and CDR2 as SVGAGI (reference sequence). Trimming left V 5 bases short and J 3 bases short, with 26 bases between. The CDR3 DNA is TGTGCCAGCAGTCGTTCGTCGTTCAGGGTTCGCGGGCGCTATAATTCACCCCTCCACTTT. Its protein product is CASSRSSFRVRGRYNSPLHF.

This CDR3 reads CASSLERASHEQYF. The CDR3 coding sequence is TGCGCCAGCAGCTTGGAGCGGGCCTCTCACGAGCAGTACTTC. V gene TRBV5-1 combines with J gene TRBJ2-7, with D perhaps TRBD2 (6 bases). The CDR3 loop spans 14 amino acids. Germline V gives CDR1 SGHRS, CDR2 YFSETQ. Trimming took off 0 bases at V and 5 bases at J, with 12 bases between the two ends.

The chain uses TRBV30 and TRBJ2-5, with TRBD1 matching over 7 bases. In germline, CDR1 is GTSNPN, CDR2 SVGIG (reference sequence). The CDR3 runs to 13 residues. V lost 1 base and J lost 7; bases outside the gene matches: 6. In DNA form, the CDR3 reads TGTGCCTGGAGTGGAGGGGGCTGGGGGACCCAGTACTTC. Protein: CAWSGGGWGTQYF.

Concerning this clone: The junction does not match germline at one end; this may be a read error. The chain employs TRBV7-7 and TRBJ1-2; D unclear. This CDR3 contains 14 residues. Germline lookup yields CDR1 SSHAT and CDR2 FNYEAQ (reference sequence). The CDR3 bases are TGTGCTAGCAGCTTAGCGACGGAGTTTCGGGGCTACACCTTC. It is translated as CASSLATEFRGYTF. Filled out from reference TRBV7-7 and TRBJ1-2, the complete variable domain reads GAGVSQSPRYKVTKRGQDVTLRCDPISSHATLYWYQQALGQGPEFLTYFNYEAQPDKSGLPSDRFSAERPEGSISTLTIQRTEQRDSAMYRCASSLATEFRGYTFGSGTRLTVV.

This clone was picked up a small number of times. This chain links TRBV14 with TRBJ1-2; 8 positions agree with TRBD1. The CDR3 consists of 15 residues. The junction had 9 bases not matched to a gene; V was cut back by 1 base and J by 8 bases. Germline V CDR1 and CDR2: SGHDN, FVKESK. As DNA, the CDR3 is TGTGCCAGCAGCCAAGGGGGGACAGGAGCTTTGGGCTACACCTTC. Translation gives CASSQGGTGALGYTF.

The rearrangement uses TRBV3-1 (or the pseudogene TRBV3-2) and TRBJ2-3; D is perhaps TRBD2 (6 bases). Germline assignment: CDR1 LGHDT and CDR2 YNNKEL (reference sequence). The CDR3 has 16 residues. V dropped 2 bases and J dropped 1 base, with 13 bases sitting between them. CDR3 DNA sequence: TGTGCCAGCAGCCAATTGCTAGCGAGAGGCACAGATACGCAGTATTTT. Encoded protein: CASSQLLARGTDTQYF.

The CDR3 loop reads CASSPRRTVILGGYTF. Written as DNA, the CDR3 is TGTGCCAGCAGCCCAAGAAGGACGGTTATACTTGGTGGCTACACCTTC. V is TRBV14 and J is TRBJ1-2; D gene ambiguous. V was cut by 4 bases and J by 7 bases, with 22 bases left in between. Germline V gene sequence: CDR1 SGHDN, CDR2 FVKESK. The CDR3 sequence is 16 residues long.

In this sample, this clone is medium-sized. The same CDR3 is also encoded by other DNA sequences in this sample. The genes are TRBV29-1 and TRBJ1-2; tentative D call: TRBD1 (5 bases). V lost 4 bases to trimming and J lost 8 bases, with 14 bases between them. The germline V gene encodes CDR1 SQVTM and CDR2 ANQGSEA. CDR3 size: 12 residues. The CDR3, as DNA: TGCAGCGTTGCAGGGACGGTTTACGGCTACACCTTC. Translated, it gives CSVAGTVYGYTF.

The V and J genes are TRBV2 and TRBJ2-3; 12 bases line up with TRBD2. Trimming removed 2 bases from V and 3 bases from J; junction bases left unmatched: 9. The CDR3 runs to 18 residues. Germline CDR1 is SNHLY and CDR2 is FYNNEI. The CDR3 spells CASSERTASGRGTDTQYF. The CDR3 DNA reads TGTGCCAGCAGTGAAAGGACAGCTAGCGGGAGGGGGACAGATACGCAGTATTTT.

The chain links TRBV3-1 (or the pseudogene TRBV3-2) to TRBJ2-7; no clear D. Deletions cut 1 base from V and 7 bases from J, with 8 bases between. Germline values: CDR1 LGHDT, CDR2 YNNKEL (reference sequence). The CDR3 loop spans 12 amino acids. The CDR3 nucleotides read TGTGCCAGCAGCCAAGTCTACCCAGAGCAGTACTTC. Amino acid sequence: CASSQVYPEQYF.

The chain carries TRBV5-6 and TRBJ2-3; 10 nucleotides align to TRBD2. The trim removed 2 bases at V and 3 bases at J, leaving 3 bases unmatched. The germline gives CDR1 SGHDT, CDR2 YYEEEE. There are 15 residues in the CDR3. CDR3 in amino acids: CASSFLAGETDTQYF. In DNA form, the CDR3 reads TGTGCCAGCAGCTTCCTAGCGGGAGAGACAGATACGCAGTATTTT.

The chain joins TRBV10-3 to TRBJ1-1, with D perhaps matching TRBD1 (5 bases). The germline V gene has CDR1 ENHRY and CDR2 SYGVKD. The length of the CDR3 is 16 residues. V was cut by 7 bases and J by 5 bases, with 23 bases left in between. This CDR3 is CAIIYGGGRRSTEAFF. CDR3 nucleotides: TGTGCCATCATCTACGGCGGGGGTCGGAGGTCGACTGAAGCTTTCTTT.

The chain has TRBV7-9 and TRBJ1-5; D unclear. This CDR3 has 12 amino acids. Per germline, CDR1 SEHNR and CDR2 FQNEAQ (reference sequence). Deletions cut 5 bases from V and 7 bases from J, with 9 bases between. The CDR3 protein is CASSPLAQPQHF. The CDR3 nucleotides read TGTGCCAGCAGCCCCCTCGCGCAGCCCCAGCATTTT.

This chain links TRBV7-9 with TRBJ2-5; D perhaps matches TRBD1 (5 bases). The CDR3 extends over 13 amino acids. The V gene's germline CDR1 is SEHNR and CDR2 FQNEAQ (reference sequence). V was trimmed by 2 bases and J by 6 bases, leaving 10 bases between them. DNA for the CDR3: TGTGCCAGCAGCTTATTCAGGGCCAAGACCCAGTACTTC. This gives the protein CASSLFRAKTQYF.

The rearrangement joins TRBV18 to TRBJ1-6; the D is unclear. Germline CDR1 and CDR2: KGHSH and LQKENI. The CDR3 runs to 15 residues. Trimming pared 2 bases from V and 7 bases from J, leaving 12 bases between. CDR3 sequence (DNA): TGTGCCAGCTCACCATCTCCAGGTCTAAATTCACCCCTCCACTTT. This codes for CASSPSPGLNSPLHF.

V usage is TRBV6-5 and J usage is TRBJ2-1; no clear D gene. This CDR3 is 15 amino acids long. V was trimmed by 7 bases and J by 3 bases, leaving 16 bases between them. The germline V gene has CDR1 MNHEY and CDR2 SVGAGI. Written as DNA, the CDR3 is TGTGCCAGCACCCGAGGCGACTCTTTCTACAATGAGCAGTTCTTC. Translated, it gives CASTRGDSFYNEQFF.

The CDR3 protein is CASSLGQHNYGYTF. The CDR3 nucleotides are TGTGCCAGCAGCTTAGGGCAGCACAACTATGGCTACACCTTC. This chain connects TRBV11-2 to TRBJ1-2; D is undetermined. CDR3 length: 14 residues. Germline CDR1 and CDR2: SGHAT and FQNNGV. V was clipped by 1 base and J by 2 bases, with 8 bases between them. Full variable domain (remainder filled in from reference TRBV11-2 and TRBJ1-2): EAGVAQSPRYKIIEKRQSVAFWCNPISGHATLYWYQQILGQGPKLLIQFQNNGVVDDSQLPKDRFSAERLKGVDSTLKIQPAKLEDSAVYLCASSLGQHNYGYTFGSGTRLTVV.

V gene TRBV28 combines with J gene TRBJ2-7; TRBD1 matches at 11 bases. Trimming took 7 bases from V and 2 from J; bases not matched to a gene: 10. CDR1 MDHEN and CDR2 SYDVKM come from the germline V gene. The CDR3 length is 16 residues. The CDR3 reads CASTPPWGQGAYEQYF. CDR3 bases: TGTGCCAGCACCCCCCCGTGGGGACAGGGGGCCTACGAGCAGTACTTC. The whole variable domain, remainder taken from reference TRBV28 and TRBJ2-7, is DVKVTQSSRYLVKRTGEKVFLECVQDMDHENMFWYRQDPGLGLRLIYFSYDVKMKEKGDIPEGYSVSREKKERFSLILESASTNQTSMYLCASTPPWGQGAYEQYFGPGTRLTVT.